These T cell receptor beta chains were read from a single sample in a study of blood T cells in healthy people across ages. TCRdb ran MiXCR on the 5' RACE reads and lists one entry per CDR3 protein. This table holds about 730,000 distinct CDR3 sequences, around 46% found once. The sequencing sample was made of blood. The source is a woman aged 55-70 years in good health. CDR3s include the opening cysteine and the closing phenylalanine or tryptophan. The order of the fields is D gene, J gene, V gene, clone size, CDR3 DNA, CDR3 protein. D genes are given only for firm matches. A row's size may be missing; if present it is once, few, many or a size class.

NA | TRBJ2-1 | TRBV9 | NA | TGTGCCAGCAGCGTAACTCGAGGCCCAGTAGAGCCCGAGAAAAGACAGAACTCCCACAATGAGCAGTTCTTC | CASSVTRGPVEPEKRQNSHNEQFF
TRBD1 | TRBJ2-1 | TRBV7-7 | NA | TGTGCTAGCAGCTCCACTGGGACAGGGGTCGACAATGAGCAGTTCTTC | CASSSTGTGVDNEQFF
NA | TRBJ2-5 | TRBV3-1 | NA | TGTGCCAGCAGCGCCTACAGAGCCGTAGAGACCCAGTACTTC | CASSAYRAVETQYF
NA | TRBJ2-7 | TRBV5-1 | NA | TGCGCCAGCAGCCAGGGGACTGTCATGAACGAGCAGTACTTC | CASSQGTVMNEQYF
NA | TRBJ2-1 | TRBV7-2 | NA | TGTGCCAGCAGCTTAGATTTGATCGGGGGACGCAATGAGCAGTTCTTC | CASSLDLIGGRNEQFF
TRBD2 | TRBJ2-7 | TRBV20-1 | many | TGCAGTGCTTCCCGCTTGGCTAGCGGGGGAACCTACGAGCAGTACTTC | CSASRLASGGTYEQYF
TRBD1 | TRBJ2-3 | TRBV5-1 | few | TGCGCCAGCAGGCCGGGGGCCAGGGGGCTTGACACAGATACGCAGTATTTT | CASRPGARGLDTDTQYF
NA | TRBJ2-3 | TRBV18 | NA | TGTGCCAGCTCACCGGCCCTCTGGACAGAGACTAGCACAGATACGCAGTATTTT | CASSPALWTETSTDTQYF
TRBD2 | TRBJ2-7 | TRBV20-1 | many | TGCAGTGCAGGGAGGGACGCAGTGGACGAGCAGTACTTC | CSAGRDAVDEQYF
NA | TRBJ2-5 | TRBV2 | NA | TGTGCCAGCAAAGAGGGCCCGGTCTCGATGAAAGAGACCCAGTACTTC | CASKEGPVSMKETQYF
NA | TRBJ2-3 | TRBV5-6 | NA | TGTGCCAGCAGCTCGGGGCGTTTCACAGATACGCAGTATTTT | CASSSGRFTDTQYF
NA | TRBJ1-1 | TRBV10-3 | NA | TGTGCCATCAGTGAGTCGGATGCTGGGGAGGGAGCTTTCTTT | CAISESDAGEGAFF
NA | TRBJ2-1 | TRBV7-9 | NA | TGTGCCAGCAGCCCTGGGACACCGGCTAACAATGAGCAGTTCTTC | CASSPGTPANNEQFF
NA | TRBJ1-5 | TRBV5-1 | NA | TGCGCCAGCAGCTTGGGGCTCGGGGGCGATCAGCCCCAGCATTTT | CASSLGLGGDQPQHF
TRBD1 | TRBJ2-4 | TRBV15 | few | TGTGCCACCAGCAGAGGACAGGGAGATCTAGCCAAAAACATTCAGTACTTC | CATSRGQGDLAKNIQYF
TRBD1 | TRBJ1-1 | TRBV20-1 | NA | TGCAGTGCCGTTACAGGGGTAACTGAAGCTTTCTTT | CSAVTGVTEAFF
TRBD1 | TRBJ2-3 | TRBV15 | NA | TGTGCCACCAGCATTAACCCGCAGGGGGGCACAGATACGCAGTATTTT | CATSINPQGGTDTQYF
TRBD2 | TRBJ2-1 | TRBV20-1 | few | TGCAGTGAATCAGGAATCAAAGGGGTAGCGGGAGGGGACTATGAGCAGTTCTTC | CSESGIKGVAGGDYEQFF
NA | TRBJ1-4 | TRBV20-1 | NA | TGCAGTACTAGAGCAGGGACGGCAATTGAAAAACTGTTTTTT | CSTRAGTAIEKLFF
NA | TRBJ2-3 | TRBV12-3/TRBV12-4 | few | TGTGCCAGCAGTTTGGTGGGAGTGAGAGCAGATACGCAGTATTTT | CASSLVGVRADTQYF
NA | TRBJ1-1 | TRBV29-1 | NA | TGCAGCGCTATCGTCGGCCCTGAAGCTTTCTTT | CSAIVGPEAFF
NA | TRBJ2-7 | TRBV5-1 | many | TGCGCCAGCAGCTTACGCGGGGACTACGAGCAGTACTTC | CASSLRGDYEQYF
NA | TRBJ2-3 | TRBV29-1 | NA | TGCAGCGCCGCAAGTGGGACAAGCGGCACAGATACGCACTATTTT | CSAASGTSGTDTHYF
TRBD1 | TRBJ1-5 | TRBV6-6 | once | TGTGCCAGCAGTTACGAGATACAGGGGAAGCCCCAGCATTTT | CASSYEIQGKPQHF
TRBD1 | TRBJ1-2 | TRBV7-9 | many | TGTGCCAGCAGTCCCTCCGGACAGGCCAACTATGGCTACACCTTC | CASSPSGQANYGYTF
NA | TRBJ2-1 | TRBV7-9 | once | TGTGCCAGCAGCTCGACTGATAGCTCCTACAATGAGCAGTTCTTC | CASSSTDSSYNEQFF
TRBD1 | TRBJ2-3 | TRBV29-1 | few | TGCAGCGTTGAAATTTGGGACAGGGGCCCAGATACGCAGTATTTT | CSVEIWDRGPDTQYF
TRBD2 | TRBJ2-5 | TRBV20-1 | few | TGCAGTGCTAGAGTCCCGGGACTAGCGGGGGGCGGGGAGACCCAGTACTTC | CSARVPGLAGGGETQYF
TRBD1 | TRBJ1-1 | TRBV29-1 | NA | TGCAGCGTTCTCCGGGACAGGCGGGACACTGAAGCTTTCTTT | CSVLRDRRDTEAFF
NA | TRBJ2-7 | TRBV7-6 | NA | TGTGCCAGCAGCTTCCAACAGGGATCCCACGAGCAGTACTTC | CASSFQQGSHEQYF
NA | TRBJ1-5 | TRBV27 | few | TGTGCCAGCAGTTTTCGGGGGGGCGGGAGCAATCAGCCCCAGCATTTT | CASSFRGGGSNQPQHF